The 5 T cell receptor beta chains given below trace back to one sample, sequenced in a study of cytomegalovirus exposure and HLA in healthy donors. Use of 60 Vbeta and 13 Jbeta primers characterized the PCR. Repertoires were generated with immunoSEQ multiplex PCR, while TCRdb's copy carries only in-frame clones and drops some. The sample has 95,000 to 150,000 clones, about 15% seen once. Sequencing used PBMCs. The receptor set was obtained from a female donor in good health and CMV-seropositive.

CDR3 DNA: TGTGCCAGCAGCTTAGCAGTAGCGGGGGGGCCAGATACGCAGTATTTT. It yields the protein CASSLAVAGGPDTQYF. The gene calls are TRBV7-2 and TRBJ2-3; 11 bases are a match to TRBD2. Germline CDR1 is SGHTA and CDR2 is FQGNSA. V shed 0 bases, J shed 4 bases, and the junction held 3 bases outside the gene matches. The CDR3 has 16 amino acids.

The genes are TRBV4-1 and TRBJ2-7; 9 bases match TRBD2. The CDR3 has 18 residues. Unmatched junction bases numbered 13, after V lost 0 bases and J lost 4 bases. CDR1 is MGHRA, CDR2 YSYEKL, per germline. In DNA form, the CDR3 reads TGCGCCAGCAGCCAAGAAGGTGGGAGGGGACTAGCATTTTACGAGCAGTACTTC. It specifies CASSQEGGRGLAFYEQYF.

As DNA, the CDR3 is TGTGCCAGCAGTTTCGGCCCAGGGGCTATGGGGGAGCAGTACTTC. Translating gives CASSFGPGAMGEQYF. The chain combines TRBV27 with TRBJ2-7, with D possibly TRBD1 on 6 matching bases. The CDR3 is 15 residues long. Germline V gene lookup returns CDR1 MNHEY and CDR2 SMNVEV (reference sequence). With 3 bases removed from V and 7 bases from J, the gap between germline ends came to 19 bases.

The rearrangement links TRBV28 to TRBJ1-5; perhaps TRBD1 as D (6 bases). V was shortened by 3 bases and J by 0 bases, with 15 bases between the two germline ends. CDR1 MDHEN and CDR2 SYDVKM come from the germline V gene. This CDR3 region has 17 residues. The CDR3 here is CASSFRRGAYSNQPQHF. Written as DNA, the CDR3 is TGTGCCAGCAGTTTCCGACGGGGGGCATATAGCAATCAGCCCCAGCATTTT.

V gene TRBV7-2 combines with J gene TRBJ2-3; a possible D gene is TRBD2 (6 bases). The CDR3 runs 17 residues. V lost 0 bases and J 1 base, leaving 14 bases between the germline ends. The V gene's germline CDR1 is SGHTA and CDR2 FQGNSA. CDR3 coding DNA: TGTGCCAGCAGCTTAGCTCCCGGGACTCTCCGCACAGATACGCAGTATTTT. Amino acid sequence: CASSLAPGTLRTDTQYF.